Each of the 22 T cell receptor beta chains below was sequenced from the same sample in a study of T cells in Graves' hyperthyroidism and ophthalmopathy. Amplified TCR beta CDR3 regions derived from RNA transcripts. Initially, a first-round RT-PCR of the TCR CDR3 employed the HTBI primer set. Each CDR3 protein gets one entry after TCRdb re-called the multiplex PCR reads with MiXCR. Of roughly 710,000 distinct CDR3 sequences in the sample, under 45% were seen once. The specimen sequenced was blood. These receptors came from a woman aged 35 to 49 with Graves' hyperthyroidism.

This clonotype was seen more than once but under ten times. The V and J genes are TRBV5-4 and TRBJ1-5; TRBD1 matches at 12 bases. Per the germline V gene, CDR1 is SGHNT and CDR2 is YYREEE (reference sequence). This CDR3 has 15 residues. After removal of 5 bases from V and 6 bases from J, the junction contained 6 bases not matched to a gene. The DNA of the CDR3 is TGTGCCAGCAGACACGGGGGACAGGGGGCTCAGCCCCAGCATTTT. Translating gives CASRHGGQGAQPQHF. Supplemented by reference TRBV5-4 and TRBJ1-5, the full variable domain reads ETGVTQSPTHLIKTRGQQVTLRCSSQSGHNTVSWYQQALGQGPQFIFQYYREEENGRGNFPPRFSGLQFPNYSSELNVNALELDDSALYLCASRHGGQGAQPQHFGDGTRLSIL.

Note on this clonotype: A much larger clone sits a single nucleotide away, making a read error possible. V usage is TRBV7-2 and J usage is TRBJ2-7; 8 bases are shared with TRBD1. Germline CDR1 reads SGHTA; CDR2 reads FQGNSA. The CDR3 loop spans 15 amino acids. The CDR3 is CASSPGQATSYGQYF. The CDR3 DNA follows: TGTGCCAGCAGCCCGGGACAGGCCACCTCCTACGGGCAGTACTTC.

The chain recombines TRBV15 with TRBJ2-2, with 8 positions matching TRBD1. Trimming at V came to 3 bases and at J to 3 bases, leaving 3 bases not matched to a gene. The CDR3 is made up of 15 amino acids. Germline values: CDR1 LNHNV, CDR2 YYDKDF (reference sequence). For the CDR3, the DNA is TGTGCCACCAGCAGCGGGACAGGAGACACCGGGGAGCTGTTTTTT. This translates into CATSSGTGDTGELFF.

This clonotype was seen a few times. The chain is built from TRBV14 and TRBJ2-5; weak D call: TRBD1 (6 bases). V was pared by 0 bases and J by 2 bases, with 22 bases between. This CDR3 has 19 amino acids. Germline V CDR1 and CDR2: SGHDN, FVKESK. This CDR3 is CASSQDTSIRGSWQETQYF. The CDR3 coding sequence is TGTGCCAGCAGCCAAGATACGTCTATAAGGGGGTCATGGCAAGAGACCCAGTACTTC.

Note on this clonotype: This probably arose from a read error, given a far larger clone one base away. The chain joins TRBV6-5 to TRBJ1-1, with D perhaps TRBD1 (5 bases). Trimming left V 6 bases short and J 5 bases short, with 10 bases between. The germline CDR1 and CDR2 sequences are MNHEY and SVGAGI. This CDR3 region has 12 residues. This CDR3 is CASRYGGTEAFF. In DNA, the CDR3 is TGTGCCAGCAGATACGGGGGGACTGAAGCTTTCTTT.

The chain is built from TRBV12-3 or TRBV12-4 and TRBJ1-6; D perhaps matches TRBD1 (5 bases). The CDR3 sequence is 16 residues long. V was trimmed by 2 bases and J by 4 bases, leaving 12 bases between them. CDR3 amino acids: CASSLSSAGYNSPLHF. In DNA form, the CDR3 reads TGTGCCAGCAGTTTATCCAGTGCAGGGTATAATTCACCCCTCCACTTT.

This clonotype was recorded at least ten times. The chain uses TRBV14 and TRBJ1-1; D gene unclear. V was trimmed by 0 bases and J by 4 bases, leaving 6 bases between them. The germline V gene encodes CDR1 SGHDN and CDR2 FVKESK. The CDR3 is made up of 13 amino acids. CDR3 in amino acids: CASSQERFTEAFF. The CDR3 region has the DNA TGTGCCAGCAGCCAAGAACGGTTCACTGAAGCTTTCTTT.

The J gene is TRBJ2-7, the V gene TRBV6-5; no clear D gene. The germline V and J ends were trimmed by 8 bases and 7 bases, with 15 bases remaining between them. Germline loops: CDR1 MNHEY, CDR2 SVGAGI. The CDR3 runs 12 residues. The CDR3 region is CASSPGRLEQYF. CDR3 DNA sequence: TGTGCCAGCTCACCGGGCAGATTGGAGCAGTACTTC.

CDR3 in DNA: TGTGCCAGCAGCACCCAGGGGAGCAACACTGAAGCTTTCTTT. Amino acid sequence: CASSTQGSNTEAFF. J is TRBJ1-1 and V is TRBV14; D possibly corresponds to TRBD1 (6 bases). The CDR3 has 14 residues. V lost 5 bases and J 2 bases, leaving 12 bases between the germline ends. Germline V gives CDR1 SGHDN, CDR2 FVKESK.

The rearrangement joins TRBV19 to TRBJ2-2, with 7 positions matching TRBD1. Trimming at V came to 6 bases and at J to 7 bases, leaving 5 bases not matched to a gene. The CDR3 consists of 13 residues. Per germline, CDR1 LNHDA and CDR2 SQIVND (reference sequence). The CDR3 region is CASRKGADGELFF. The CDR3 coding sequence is TGTGCCAGTAGGAAGGGGGCAGACGGGGAGCTGTTTTTT.

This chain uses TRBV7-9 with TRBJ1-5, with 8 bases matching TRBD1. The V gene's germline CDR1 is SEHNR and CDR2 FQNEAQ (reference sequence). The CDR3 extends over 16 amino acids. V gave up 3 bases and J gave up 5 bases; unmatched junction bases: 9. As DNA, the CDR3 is TGTGCCAGCAGCTTGTTGACAGGGGCGAGGGATCAGCCCCAGCATTTT. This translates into CASSLLTGARDQPQHF.

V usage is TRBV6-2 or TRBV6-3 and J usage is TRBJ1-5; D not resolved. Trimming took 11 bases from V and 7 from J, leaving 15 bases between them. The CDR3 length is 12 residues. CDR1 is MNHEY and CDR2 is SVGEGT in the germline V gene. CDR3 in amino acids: CAAREKGQPQHF. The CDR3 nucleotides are TGTGCCGCGCGAGAGAAAGGGCAGCCCCAGCATTTT.

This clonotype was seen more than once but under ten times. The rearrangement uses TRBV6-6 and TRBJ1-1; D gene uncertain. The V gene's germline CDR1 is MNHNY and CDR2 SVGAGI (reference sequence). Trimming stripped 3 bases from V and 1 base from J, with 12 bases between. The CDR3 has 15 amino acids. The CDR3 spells CASSYDSDWNTEAFF. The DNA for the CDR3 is TGTGCCAGCAGTTATGACTCGGATTGGAACACTGAAGCTTTCTTT.

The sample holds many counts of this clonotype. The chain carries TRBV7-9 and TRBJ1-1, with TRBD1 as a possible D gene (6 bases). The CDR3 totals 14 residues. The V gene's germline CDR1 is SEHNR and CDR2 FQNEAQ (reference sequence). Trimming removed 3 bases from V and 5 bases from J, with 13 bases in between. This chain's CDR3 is CASSFQGSGTEAFF. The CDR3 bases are TGTGCCAGCAGCTTTCAGGGGTCGGGGACTGAAGCTTTCTTT.

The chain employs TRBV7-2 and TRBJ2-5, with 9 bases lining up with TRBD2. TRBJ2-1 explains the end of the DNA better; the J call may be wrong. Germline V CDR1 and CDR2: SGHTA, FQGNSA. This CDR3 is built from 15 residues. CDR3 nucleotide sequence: TGTGCCAGCAGCTTAGCAGGGGATGGACTAGCGGAGCAGTTCTTC. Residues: CASSLAGDGLAEQFF.

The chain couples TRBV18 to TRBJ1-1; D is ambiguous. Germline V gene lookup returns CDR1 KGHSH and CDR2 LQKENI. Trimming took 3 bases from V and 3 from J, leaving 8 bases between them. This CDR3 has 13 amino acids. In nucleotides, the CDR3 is TGTGCCAGCTCACCTACTGAGGACACTGAAGCTTTCTTT. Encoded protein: CASSPTEDTEAFF.

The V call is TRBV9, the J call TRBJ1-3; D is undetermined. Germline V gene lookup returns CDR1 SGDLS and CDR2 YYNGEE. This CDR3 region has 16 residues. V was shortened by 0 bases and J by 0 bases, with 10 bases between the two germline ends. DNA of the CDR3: TGTGCCAGCAGCGTAGATCCAGGCTACTCTGGAAACACCATATATTTT. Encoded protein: CASSVDPGYSGNTIYF.

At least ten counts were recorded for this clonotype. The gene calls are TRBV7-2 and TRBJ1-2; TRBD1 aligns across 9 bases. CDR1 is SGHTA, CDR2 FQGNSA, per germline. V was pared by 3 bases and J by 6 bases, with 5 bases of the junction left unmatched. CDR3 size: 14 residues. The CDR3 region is CASSFDRGKDGYTF. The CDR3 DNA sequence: TGTGCCAGCAGCTTCGACAGGGGGAAAGATGGCTACACCTTC.

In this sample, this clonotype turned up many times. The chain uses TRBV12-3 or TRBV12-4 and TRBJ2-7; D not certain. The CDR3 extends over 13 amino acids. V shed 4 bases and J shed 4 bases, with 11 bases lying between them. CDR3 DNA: TGTGCCAGCAGTTACGGGCTCGAGTACGAGCAGTACTTC. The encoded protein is CASSYGLEYEQYF.

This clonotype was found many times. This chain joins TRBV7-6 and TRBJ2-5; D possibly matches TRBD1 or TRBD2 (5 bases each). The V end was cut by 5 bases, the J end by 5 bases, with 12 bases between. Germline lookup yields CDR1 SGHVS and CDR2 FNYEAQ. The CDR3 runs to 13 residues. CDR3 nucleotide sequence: TGTGCCAGCAGCCCGGCGTGGGGGGAGACCCAGTACTTC. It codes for CASSPAWGETQYF. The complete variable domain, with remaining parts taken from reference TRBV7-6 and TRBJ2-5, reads GAGVSQSPRYKVTKRGQDVALRCDPISGHVSLYWYRQALGQGPEFLTYFNYEAQQDKSGLPNDRFSAERPEGSISTLTIQRTEQRDSAMYRCASSPAWGETQYFGPGTRLLVL.

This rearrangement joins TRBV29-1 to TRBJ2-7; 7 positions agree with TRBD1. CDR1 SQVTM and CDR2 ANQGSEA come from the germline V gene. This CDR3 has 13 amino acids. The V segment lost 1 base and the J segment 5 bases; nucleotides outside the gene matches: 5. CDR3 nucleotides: TGCAGCGTTGAAGGGGACAGTGGGCACGAGCAGTACTTC. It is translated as CSVEGDSGHEQYF.

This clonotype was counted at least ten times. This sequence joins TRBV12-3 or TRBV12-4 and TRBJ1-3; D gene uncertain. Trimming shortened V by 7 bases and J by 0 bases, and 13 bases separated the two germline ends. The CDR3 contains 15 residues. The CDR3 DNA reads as TGTGCCAGCATTATAATGTTCGGCTCTGGAAACACCATATATTTT. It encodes CASIIMFGSGNTIYF.